This entry lists 31 T cell receptor beta chains sequenced from one sample in a study of early T cells in non-severe SARS-CoV-2 infection. TCRdb itself ran the 5' RACE reads through MiXCR, one entry per CDR3 protein. Of around 50,000 distinct CDR3 sequences listed, approximately 8.1% are singletons. Sequencing was performed on whole blood. The receptors stem from an adult who was a healthcare worker with PCR-confirmed SARS-CoV-2 infection or an uninfected control (not recorded which).

This clonotype was picked up a small number of times. V and J are TRBV5-4 and TRBJ2-3, with 8 bases aligning to TRBD2. The V and J ends lost 1 base and 3 bases, in that order; junction bases with no gene match: 7. The germline V gene has CDR1 SGHNT and CDR2 YYREEE (reference sequence). This CDR3 is built from 16 residues. The chain's CDR3 is CASSLTVGGATDTQYF. The CDR3 nucleotides are TGTGCCAGCAGCTTGACAGTCGGGGGGGCTACAGATACGCAGTATTTT.

The chain uses TRBV7-2 and TRBJ1-1; 7 bases align to TRBD1. CDR3 length: 17 amino acids. Germline V lookup: CDR1 SGHTA, CDR2 FQGNSA. J gave up 4 bases and V 4 bases, and 15 bases lay outside the gene matches. In DNA form, the CDR3 reads TGTGCCAGCAGCTCCCAACCCCCGACAGGGAGGGGCACTGAAGCTTTCTTT. Translation gives CASSSQPPTGRGTEAFF.

This clonotype was counted only a few times. V is TRBV28 and J is TRBJ2-5, with TRBD1 as a possible D gene (7 bases). Trimming cost V 0 bases and J 4 bases, with 21 bases left between them. CDR3 length: 18 residues. In germline, CDR1 is MDHEN, CDR2 SYDVKM. In nucleotides, the CDR3 is TGTGCCAGCAGTTTATGGTGGGAGAGGGGGCAGGGAGGAGAGACCCAGTACTTC. Residues: CASSLWWERGQGGETQYF.

This clonotype was detected a few times. The CDR3, as DNA: TGTGCCAGCACCACGGGGCATAGCACAGATACGCAGTATTTT. Its translation is CASTTGHSTDTQYF. This chain joins TRBV6-1 and TRBJ2-3, with D perhaps matching TRBD1 or TRBD2 (5 bases each). Germline loops: CDR1 MNHNS, CDR2 SASEGT. V was pared by 7 bases and J by 0 bases, with 11 bases between. This CDR3 spans 14 amino acids.

This clonotype was found many times. The chain has TRBV20-1 and TRBJ1-1; no firm D call. The CDR3 has 13 residues. Germline CDR1 is DFQATT and CDR2 is SNEGSKA (reference sequence). Between the trimmed V and J ends, which lost 1 base and 4 bases, there was a span of 10 bases. CDR3 region: CSARGGGVTEAFF. DNA for the CDR3: TGCAGTGCTAGAGGCGGCGGGGTCACTGAAGCTTTCTTT.

This clonotype is termed medium-sized. The chain is built from TRBV20-1 and TRBJ2-2, with a possible D match to TRBD1 (5 bases). This CDR3 has 15 residues. The V end lost 4 bases, the J end lost 3 bases, and 15 bases lay between the germline ends. Germline V lookup: CDR1 DFQATT, CDR2 SNEGSKA (reference sequence). The CDR3, as DNA: TGCAGTGCTAATTATCCAGGGTATCACACCGGGGAGCTGTTTTTT. It codes for CSANYPGYHTGELFF.

This clonotype was counted only a few times. This chain uses TRBV28 with TRBJ2-7; weak D call: TRBD1 (6 bases). CDR3 length: 14 residues. Trimming removed 5 bases at V and 2 bases at J, with 13 bases between. From germline, CDR1 is MDHEN and CDR2 SYDVKM. CDR3 DNA sequence: TGTGCCAGCAGTAACTCAGGGGACGCCTACGAGCAGTACTTC. This sequence encodes CASSNSGDAYEQYF.

This clonotype was detected many times. The V call is TRBV20-1, the J call TRBJ1-5; D is undetermined. Between the trimmed V and J ends, which lost 0 bases and 0 bases, there was a span of 6 bases. The CDR3 covers 14 residues. Germline V lookup: CDR1 DFQATT, CDR2 SNEGSKA (reference sequence). The CDR3 protein is CSARDVNSNQPQHF. For the CDR3, the DNA is TGCAGTGCTAGAGATGTGAATAGCAATCAGCCCCAGCATTTT.

About this clonotype: A read error may explain this, as a much larger clone is one base away. The V gene is TRBV2, the J gene TRBJ1-1; D gene unclear. Trimming stripped 5 bases from V and 2 bases from J, with 9 bases between. The CDR3 consists of 13 residues. Germline values: CDR1 SNHLY, CDR2 FYNNEI. The CDR3 coding sequence is TGTGCCAGCAGTCGAGTCCCAAACACTGAAGCTTTCTTT. This sequence encodes CASSRVPNTEAFF.

The V gene is TRBV6-6, the J gene TRBJ2-2; TRBD1 is a possible D gene (6 bases). The V end was cut by 4 bases, the J end by 2 bases, with 11 bases between. The CDR3 consists of 15 residues. Germline-derived CDR1 and CDR2 are MNHNY and SVGAGI (reference sequence). The CDR3 DNA reads TGTGCCAGCAGTTTCGTCAGGGGTAACACCGGGGAGCTGTTTTTT. It is translated as CASSFVRGNTGELFF.

This clonotype was picked up many times. V usage is TRBV20-1 and J usage is TRBJ2-1, with TRBD1 as a possible D gene (6 bases). V shed 3 bases and J shed 1 base, with 13 bases lying between them. Germline V gene lookup returns CDR1 DFQATT and CDR2 SNEGSKA (reference sequence). The CDR3 loop spans 15 amino acids. The DNA of the CDR3 is TGCAGTGCTAGCCCGTGGGGGCCTTCCTACAATGAGCAGTTCTTC. Protein: CSASPWGPSYNEQFF.

This clonotype has a count of ten or more. The chain uses TRBV28 and TRBJ1-2; no definite D call. CDR3 length: 14 residues. V lost 6 bases, J lost 2 bases, and 13 bases lay in between. The V gene's germline CDR1 is MDHEN and CDR2 SYDVKM. The CDR3 here is CASSPGPGNYGYTF. In DNA form, the CDR3 reads TGTGCCAGCAGCCCTGGGCCGGGGAACTATGGCTACACCTTC.

This clonotype was seen many times. This chain uses TRBV28 with TRBJ2-2; 8 bases align to TRBD1. This CDR3 is 15 amino acids long. V was clipped by 2 bases and J by 4 bases; unmatched bases: 3. Germline CDR1 and CDR2: MDHEN and SYDVKM. CDR3 nucleotide sequence: TGTGCCAGCAGTTTACATGGACAGGGCACCGGGGAGCTGTTTTTT. Amino acids: CASSLHGQGTGELFF.

Only a few counts were recorded for this clonotype. This chain connects TRBV5-1 to TRBJ2-3, with D possibly being TRBD2 (6 bases). The CDR3 contains 14 residues. Germline-derived CDR1 and CDR2 are SGHRS and YFSETQ. V was pared by 7 bases and J by 3 bases, with 15 bases between. The CDR3 protein is CASGRLGQTDTQYF. CDR3 nucleotides: TGCGCCAGCGGAAGACTAGGGCAGACAGATACGCAGTATTTT.

This clonotype has a count of ten or more. The chain links TRBV30 to TRBJ2-1; D is perhaps TRBD1 (5 bases). The CDR3 has 15 residues. Germline CDR1 and CDR2: GTSNPN and SVGIG (reference sequence). V dropped 0 bases and J dropped 0 bases, with 9 bases sitting between them. CDR3 region: CAWSVRQSSYNEQFF. In nucleotides, the CDR3 is TGTGCCTGGAGTGTACGACAGTCCTCCTACAATGAGCAGTTCTTC.

This clonotype was seen ten or more times. The genes are TRBV12-3 or TRBV12-4 and TRBJ1-6; 8 bases fit TRBD1. Trimming removed 7 bases from V and 6 bases from J; junction bases left unmatched: 8. The CDR3 totals 15 residues. The CDR3 here is CASNPQGAPNSPLHF. CDR3 DNA: TGTGCCAGCAATCCTCAGGGGGCGCCTAATTCACCCCTCCACTTT.

The chain has TRBV27 and TRBJ2-7; D call uncertain. Germline values: CDR1 MNHEY, CDR2 SMNVEV (reference sequence). This CDR3 has 12 amino acids. V lost 2 bases and J lost 1, with 3 bases in between. The CDR3 nucleotides are TGTGCCAGCAGTTTACCGTCCTACGAGCAGTACTTC. It translates to CASSLPSYEQYF.

This clonotype was found a few times. The chain is built from TRBV25-1 and TRBJ2-7; D is possibly TRBD1 or TRBD2 (5 bases each). The CDR3 has 15 residues. Germline lookup yields CDR1 MGHDK and CDR2 SYGVNS. Deletions cut 5 bases from V and 2 bases from J, with 16 bases between. The CDR3 DNA reads as TGTGCCAGCAGTTTCTCCGGGACGGAACCCTACGAGCAGTACTTC. It translates to CASSFSGTEPYEQYF.

On this clonotype: This may arise from a read error, as a much more abundant clone is one base away. The V gene is TRBV6-2 or TRBV6-3, the J gene TRBJ2-3, with 13 bases matching TRBD2. The CDR3 contains 14 residues. Germline CDR1 MNHEY, CDR2 SVGEGT. CDR3 sequence (DNA): TGTGACAGCAAGACTAGCGGGGGGCCGGATACGCAGTATTTT. Its translation is CDSKTSGGPDTQYF.

This clonotype was seen repeatedly, ten times or more. The chain carries TRBV2 and TRBJ2-1; D possibly corresponds to TRBD2 (6 bases). Trimming took off 7 bases at V and 5 bases at J, with 12 bases between the two ends. The CDR3 loop spans 13 amino acids. Germline CDR1 is SNHLY and CDR2 is FYNNEI. The CDR3 loop is CASKSERDNEQFF. CDR3 in DNA: TGTGCCAGCAAGTCGGAGCGGGACAATGAGCAGTTCTTC.

Ten or more counts support this clonotype. This chain uses TRBV12-3 or TRBV12-4 with TRBJ2-7; 10 bases map to TRBD2. CDR3 length: 19 amino acids. The V segment lost 6 bases and the J segment 0 bases; nucleotides outside the gene matches: 17. CDR3 amino acids: CASRPSPLLAGSTSYEQYF. The DNA of the CDR3 is TGTGCCAGCAGACCTTCCCCTCTACTAGCGGGGAGTACCTCCTACGAGCAGTACTTC.

This clonotype appeared many times. The genes are TRBV30 and TRBJ2-3; unclear D gene. This CDR3 region has 13 residues. V shed 0 bases and J shed 5 bases, with 9 bases lying between them. Germline V gene sequence: CDR1 GTSNPN, CDR2 SVGIG (reference sequence). CDR3 sequence: CAWSVRSRDTQYF. The CDR3 nucleotides read TGTGCCTGGAGTGTACGGTCTCGAGATACGCAGTATTTT. Combining the CDR3 with reference TRBV30 and TRBJ2-3 gives the whole variable domain SQTIHQWPATLVQPVGSPLSLECTVEGTSNPNLYWYRQAAGRGLQLLFYSVGIGQISSEVPQNLSASRPQDRQFILSSKKLLLSDSGFYLCAWSVRSRDTQYFGPGTRLTVL.

This clonotype has ten or more counts. The chain carries TRBV12-3 or TRBV12-4 and TRBJ2-3; D is unresolved. The ends were cut back, 7 bases at V and 1 base at J, with 6 bases in the middle. The CDR3 is 12 residues long. The CDR3 sequence is CASISGTDTQYF. As DNA, the CDR3 is TGTGCCAGCATCTCTGGCACAGATACGCAGTATTTT.

This clonotype appeared a few times. The chain links TRBV20-1 to TRBJ1-6; D is unresolved. CDR3 size: 13 residues. V was clipped by 6 bases and J by 7 bases, with 13 bases between them. Per germline, CDR1 DFQATT and CDR2 SNEGSKA (reference sequence). CDR3 loop: CSAPMGFNSPLHF. The CDR3 DNA is TGCAGTGCCCCAATGGGGTTCAATTCACCCCTCCACTTT.

This clonotype showed up just a few times. V usage is TRBV11-3 and J usage is TRBJ2-2; TRBD1 aligns across 9 bases. The CDR3 sequence is 16 residues long. Germline V gene lookup returns CDR1 SGHNT and CDR2 YENEEA. Trimming cost V 5 bases and J 3 bases; bases outside gene matches: 7. The CDR3 region has the DNA TGTGCCAGCAGCCCACTAGGACAGGGGTACACCGGGGAGCTGTTTTTT. Residues: CASSPLGQGYTGELFF.

This clonotype was detected ten times or more. This chain joins TRBV29-1 and TRBJ2-1; weak D call: TRBD2 (7 bases). V was shortened by 5 bases and J by 4 bases, with 15 bases between the two germline ends. In germline, CDR1 is SQVTM, CDR2 ANQGSEA. The CDR3 spans 14 residues. The CDR3 spells CSVREGGLYNEQFF. The CDR3 region has the DNA TGCAGCGTTAGGGAGGGGGGACTGTACAATGAGCAGTTCTTC.

The chain is built from TRBV3-1 and TRBJ1-1; 7 nucleotides align to TRBD1. Germline V CDR1 and CDR2: LGHDT, YNNKEL (reference sequence). The CDR3 has 15 amino acids. Losses at the gene ends were 7 bases for V and 1 base for J; bases not matched to a gene: 9. The CDR3 reads CASNSGQAKNTEAFF. CDR3 sequence (DNA): TGTGCCAGCAACAGCGGACAGGCAAAGAACACTGAAGCTTTCTTT.

This clonotype was recorded many times. This rearrangement joins TRBV6-5 to TRBJ2-3; no firm D call. V lost 2 bases and J lost 1, with 10 bases in between. The germline gives CDR1 MNHEY, CDR2 SVGAGI. This CDR3 is built from 15 residues. The DNA for the CDR3 is TGTGCCAGCAGTTACAGGGCTGGGCGCACAGATACGCAGTATTTT. This encodes CASSYRAGRTDTQYF.

V and J are TRBV7-9 and TRBJ2-7, with unresolved D. Germline V gene data show CDR1 as SEHNR and CDR2 as FQNEAQ (reference sequence). Trimming pared 5 bases from V and 0 bases from J, leaving 2 bases between. The CDR3 covers 11 residues. DNA of the CDR3: TGTGCCAGCAGCCGCTCCTACGAGCAGTACTTC. This gives the protein CASSRSYEQYF.

The V gene is TRBV2, the J gene TRBJ2-1; 7 nucleotides match TRBD1. Trimming removed 6 bases from V and 4 bases from J; junction bases left unmatched: 3. Germline V lookup: CDR1 SNHLY, CDR2 FYNNEI. This CDR3 has 13 residues. CDR3 amino acids: CASRGGSYNEQFF. For the CDR3, the DNA is TGTGCCAGCAGAGGGGGCAGTTACAATGAGCAGTTCTTC.

There are many counts of this clonotype. The rearrangement joins TRBV19 to TRBJ1-2; 11 nucleotides line up with TRBD1. Germline V CDR1 and CDR2: LNHDA, SQIVND (reference sequence). The CDR3 length is 16 residues. V lost 7 bases and J lost 5; bases outside the gene matches: 12. CDR3 residues: CASNTRVGQGAYGYTF. CDR3 nucleotide sequence: TGTGCCAGTAACACCCGTGTCGGACAGGGGGCGTATGGCTACACCTTC. The whole variable domain, remainder taken from reference TRBV19 and TRBJ1-2, is DGGITQSPKYLFRKEGQNVTLSCEQNLNHDAMYWYRQDPGQGLRLIYYSQIVNDFQKGDIAEGYSVSREKKESFPLTVTSAQKNPTAFYLCASNTRVGQGAYGYTFGSGTRLTVV.